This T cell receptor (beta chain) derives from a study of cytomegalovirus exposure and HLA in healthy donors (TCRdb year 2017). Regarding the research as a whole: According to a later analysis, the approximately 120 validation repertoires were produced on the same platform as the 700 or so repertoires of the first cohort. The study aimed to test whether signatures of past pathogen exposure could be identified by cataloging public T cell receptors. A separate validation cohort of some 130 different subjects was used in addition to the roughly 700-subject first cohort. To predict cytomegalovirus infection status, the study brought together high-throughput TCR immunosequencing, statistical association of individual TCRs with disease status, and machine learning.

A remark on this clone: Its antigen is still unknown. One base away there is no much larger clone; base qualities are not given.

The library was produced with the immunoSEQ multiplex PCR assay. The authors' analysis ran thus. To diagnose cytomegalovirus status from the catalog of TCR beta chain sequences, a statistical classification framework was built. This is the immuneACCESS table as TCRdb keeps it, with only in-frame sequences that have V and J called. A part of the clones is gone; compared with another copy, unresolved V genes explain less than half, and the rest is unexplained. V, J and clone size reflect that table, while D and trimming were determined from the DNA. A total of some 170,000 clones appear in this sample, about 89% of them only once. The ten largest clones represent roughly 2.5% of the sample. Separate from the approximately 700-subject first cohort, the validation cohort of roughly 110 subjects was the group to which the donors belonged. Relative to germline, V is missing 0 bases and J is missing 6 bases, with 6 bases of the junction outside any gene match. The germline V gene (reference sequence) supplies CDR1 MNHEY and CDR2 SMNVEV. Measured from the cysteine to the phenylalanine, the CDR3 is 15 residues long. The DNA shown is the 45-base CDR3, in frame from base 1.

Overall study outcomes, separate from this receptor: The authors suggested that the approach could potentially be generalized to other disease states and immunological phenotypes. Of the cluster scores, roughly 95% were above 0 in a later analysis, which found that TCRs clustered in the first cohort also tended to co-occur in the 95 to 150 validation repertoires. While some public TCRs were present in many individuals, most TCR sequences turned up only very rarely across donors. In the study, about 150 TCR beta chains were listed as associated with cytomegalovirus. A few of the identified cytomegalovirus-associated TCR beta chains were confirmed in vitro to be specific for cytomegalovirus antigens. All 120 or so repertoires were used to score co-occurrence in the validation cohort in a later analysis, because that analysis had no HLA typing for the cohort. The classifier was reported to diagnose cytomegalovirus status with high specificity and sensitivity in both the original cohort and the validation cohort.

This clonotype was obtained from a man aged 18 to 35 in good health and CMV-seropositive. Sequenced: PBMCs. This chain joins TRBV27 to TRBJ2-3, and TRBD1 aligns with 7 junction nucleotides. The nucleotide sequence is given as TGTGCCAGCAGTTTATCGGGACAGAGAAAGGATACGCAGTATTTT. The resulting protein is CASSLSGQRKDTQYF.